This TCR beta chain was retrieved from a study of type 1 regulatory T cells. Germline CDR1 is SQVTM and CDR2 is ANQGSEA. V was pared by 6 bases and J by 5 bases, with 14 bases of the junction left unmatched. CDR3 length: 16 amino acids. TCRdb re-called the reads through MiXCR, storing one row per CDR3 protein. The sample yields some 89,000 distinct CDR3 sequences, roughly 28% seen once. The sample was CD4+ T cells, either the whole sample or a sorted fraction (not recorded which). This chain uses TRBV29-1 with TRBJ2-5; TRBD2 matches at 11 bases. This sequence originates from a human donor in good health. CDR3 sequence: CSVDLAGGLGMETQYF. CDR3 DNA sequence: TGCAGCGTCGATCTAGCGGGAGGCCTCGGCATGGAGACCCAGTACTTC.